This TCR beta chain was retrieved from a study of high-grade serous ovarian cancer treatment subgroups. On the study more broadly: Each sample yielded on average approximately 7,500 unique TCR beta rearrangements from 13,000 or so reads. Study-wide points: Only CDR3 was analyzed; CDR1 and CDR2 were not. TCR clonal relatedness correlated positively with neoantigen level. Bulk tumor TCR sequencing gave no spatial information.

Remarks on this clone: Its antigen remains unidentified.

Repertoires were generated with immunoSEQ multiplex PCR, while TCRdb's copy carries only in-frame clones and drops some. This table has about 10,000 clones, around 68% appearing once. Tumor tissue was taken before any definitive surgery or chemotherapy was given. This CDR3 is built from 13 residues. The germline CDR1 and CDR2 sequences are SGHTA and FQGNSA. With 3 bases clipped from V and 7 bases from J, the junction kept 6 bases outside the gene matches. The source material was tumor tissue. This chain links TRBV7-2 with TRBJ2-7; TRBD2 agrees at 7 bases. The receptor comes from a human donor with high-grade serous ovarian cancer. DNA of the CDR3: TGTGCCAGCAGCTTCCGTACTAGCGTTGAGCAGTACTTC. Amino acids: CASSFRTSVEQYF.